This entry lists 16 T cell receptor beta chains sequenced from one sample in a study of shared clonotypes between healthy human individuals (TCRdb year 2020). Library construction relied on the immunoSEQ multiplex PCR assay. TCRdb stores this immuneACCESS table with in-frame sequences only. Part of the clones is absent; in the studies checked, under half of the shortfall reflects unresolved V genes, and no reason is known for the rest. The sample table shows roughly 1.4 million clones, and approximately 98.5% are seen once. The top ten constitute approximately 0.38% of the sample. The sequencing sample was made of naive CD4+ T cells sorted from blood. The sample's cell subset or site label, in plain terms: CD45RA+ positively selected. These receptors originate from a young man in good health.

This chain links TRBV18 with TRBJ1-2; a weak D match, TRBD1 (5 bases). V was trimmed by 3 bases and J by 7 bases, leaving 21 bases between them. This CDR3 spans 16 amino acids. Germline values: CDR1 KGHSH, CDR2 LQKENI. The CDR3 sequence is CASSPISPGQTGGYTF. CDR3 in DNA: TGTGCCAGCTCACCTATCAGCCCAGGGCAAACGGGTGGCTACACCTTC. The full variable domain, in which reference TRBV18 and TRBJ1-2 provide the parts outside the CDR3, is NAGVMQNPRHLVRRRGQEARLRCSPMKGHSHVYWYRQLPEEGLKFMVYLQKENIIDESGMPKERFSAEFPKEGPSILRIQQVVRGDSAAYFCASSPISPGQTGGYTFGSGTRLTVV.

V is TRBV7-2 and J is TRBJ2-3, with no clear D. The CDR3 totals 13 residues. Germline assignment: CDR1 SGHTA and CDR2 FQGNSA. The V gene lost 5 bases and the J gene lost 6 bases, with 12 bases spanning the gap. CDR3 nucleotides: TGTGCCAGCAGCCTCTTATATGGGGATACGCAGTATTTT. Translated: CASSLLYGDTQYF.

V gene TRBV29-1 combines with J gene TRBJ2-7, with 7 nucleotides matching TRBD1. This CDR3 region has 12 residues. V lost 7 bases and J lost 2; bases outside the gene matches: 5. Germline-derived CDR1 and CDR2 are SQVTM and ANQGSEA. This CDR3 reads CSAGQGAYEQYF. Here the CDR3 DNA reads TGCAGCGCCGGCCAGGGGGCCTACGAGCAGTACTTC.

V gene TRBV14 combines with J gene TRBJ2-2; the D gene is possibly TRBD2 (6 bases). The CDR3 sequence is 15 residues long. CDR1 is SGHDN, CDR2 FVKESK, per germline. The germline V and J ends were trimmed by 2 bases and 10 bases, with 17 bases remaining between them. DNA of the CDR3: TGTGCCAGCAGCCAAAAGAGGACTCGGGAGTCGGAGCTGTTTTTT. It encodes CASSQKRTRESELFF.

V gene TRBV5-1 combines with J gene TRBJ2-1; 13 bases match TRBD2. The CDR3 spans 17 residues. J lost 7 bases, V lost 4 bases, and 11 bases had no gene match. Germline CDR1 reads SGHRS; CDR2 reads YFSETQ. CDR3 bases: TGCGCCAGCAGCGCCGAACTAGCGGGAGGGCTTAGAAATGAGCAGTTCTTC. Translation gives CASSAELAGGLRNEQFF.

This CDR3 reads CASSSRFTDTQYF. CDR3 DNA: TGTGCCAGCAGCTCTAGATTTACAGATACGCAGTATTTT. The V call is TRBV11-3, the J call TRBJ2-3, with no clear D. V lost 4 bases and J lost 3, with 8 bases in between. This CDR3 contains 13 residues. CDR1 is SGHNT and CDR2 is YENEEA in the germline V gene.

CDR3 DNA: TGTGCCAGCAGTCGGGATCAGCCCCAGCATTTT. Its translation: CASSRDQPQHF. The rearrangement uses TRBV28 and TRBJ1-5, with unresolved D. V was shortened by 5 bases and J by 5 bases, with 4 bases between the two germline ends. The CDR3 has 11 residues. CDR1 and CDR2 (germline): MDHEN, SYDVKM.

This rearrangement joins TRBV5-1 to TRBJ2-3; 13 bases agree with TRBD2. Germline V gene lookup returns CDR1 SGHRS and CDR2 YFSETQ. This CDR3 spans 14 amino acids. V shed 4 bases, J shed 4 bases, and the junction held 0 bases outside the gene matches. CDR3 bases: TGCGCCAGCAGCACTAGCGGGAGGGCAGATACGCAGTATTTT. Protein: CASSTSGRADTQYF.

V usage is TRBV16 and J usage is TRBJ2-1; D might be TRBD1 (5 bases). Trimming took 7 bases from V and 3 from J, leaving 13 bases between them. Germline CDR1 and CDR2: KGHSY and FQNENV. The CDR3 runs to 14 residues. The CDR3 DNA is TGTGCCAGCAACCGTGACAGTCGCTACAATGAGCAGTTCTTC. This gives the protein CASNRDSRYNEQFF. Looking up the rest from reference TRBV16 and TRBJ2-1 gives the full variable domain: GEEVAQTPKHLVRGEGQKAKLYCAPIKGHSYVFWYQQVLKNEFKFLISFQNENVFDETGMPKERFSAKCLPNSPCSLEIQATKLEDSAVYFCASNRDSRYNEQFFGPGTRLTVL.

The gene calls are TRBV5-1 and TRBJ2-3, with no clear D. The CDR3 extends over 15 amino acids. Germline assignment: CDR1 SGHRS and CDR2 YFSETQ. V lost 0 bases, J lost 0 bases, and 8 bases lay in between. Here the CDR3 reads CASSLEWGSTDTQYF. DNA of the CDR3: TGCGCCAGCAGCTTGGAGTGGGGAAGCACAGATACGCAGTATTTT.

The chain carries TRBV19 and TRBJ2-5, with D perhaps matching TRBD2 (7 bases). Germline V gene data show CDR1 as LNHDA and CDR2 as SQIVND (reference sequence). The CDR3 has 13 residues. V dropped 5 bases and J dropped 5 bases, with 12 bases sitting between them. CDR3 nucleotides: TGTGCCAGTAGTCGGGGGGCCCCCGAGACCCAGTACTTC. Its translation is CASSRGAPETQYF.

V is TRBV5-3 and J is TRBJ1-2, with D possibly TRBD1 on 5 matching bases. TRBV5-3 is an ORF for which the function is uncertain. Between the trimmed V and J ends, which lost 7 bases and 7 bases, there was a span of 26 bases. This CDR3 spans 16 amino acids. The DNA for the CDR3 is TGTGCCAGACCAGCAAGAGGCCTTGGGGCTTGCTGTGGCTACACCTTC. This sequence encodes CARPARGLGACCGYTF.

This clone has just one count. The CDR3 loop reads CASRRLAGGRSYEQYF. In DNA, the CDR3 is TGTGCCAGCAGGCGACTAGCGGGAGGAAGGTCCTACGAGCAGTACTTC. The chain links TRBV27 to TRBJ2-7; 13 bases map to TRBD2. Germline CDR1 and CDR2: MNHEY and SMNVEV (reference sequence). CDR3 length: 16 residues. V was clipped by 6 bases and J by 1 base; unmatched bases: 6.

As concerns this clone: Other DNA sequences in this specimen translate into the identical CDR3. This chain uses TRBV28 with TRBJ2-7; D remains unclear. The V end was cut by 6 bases, the J end by 4 bases, with 10 bases between. This CDR3 has 12 residues. CDR1 MDHEN and CDR2 SYDVKM come from the germline V gene. The DNA of the CDR3 is TGTGCCAGCAGCTCAGTCGGGTACGAGCAGTACTTC. This sequence encodes CASSSVGYEQYF.

The chain uses TRBV29-1 and TRBJ2-5, with D perhaps TRBD2 (6 bases). Trimming removed 4 bases at V and 5 bases at J, with 11 bases between. The CDR3 extends over 12 amino acids. Germline V gene data show CDR1 as SQVTM and CDR2 as ANQGSEA. CDR3 protein: CSVVTRPETQYF. CDR3 DNA: TGCAGCGTTGTGACTAGACCGGAGACCCAGTACTTC.

The gene calls are TRBV5-1 and TRBJ2-7, with TRBD2 as a possible D gene (6 bases). Trimming stripped 0 bases from V and 3 bases from J, with 16 bases between. The germline gives CDR1 SGHRS, CDR2 YFSETQ. This CDR3 is built from 16 residues. CDR3 sequence (DNA): TGCGCCAGCAGCTTGGCTCCGGGACTTACCGTCTACGAGCAGTACTTC. This encodes CASSLAPGLTVYEQYF.